This note documents a single T cell receptor beta chain sequence. Priming with a constant-region primer yielded TCR beta cDNA from around 0.45 ug total RNA. Libraries covering TCR beta were generated through three nested multiplex PCR rounds (using a slightly modified ARM-PCR). TCRdb fed the multiplex PCR reads into MiXCR, producing one record per CDR3 protein. This sample carries some 190,000 distinct CDR3 sequences, about 60% of them seen once, and the ten largest clones take approximately 67%. This sample is drawn from a study of tumor-infiltrating lymphocytes in primary liver carcinoma. The authors took blood RNA from unsorted whole blood and also extracted germline DNA. This TCR derives from a man aged 35-49 years with primary liver carcinoma and hepatitis B virus infection. The sample was peripheral blood.

The CDR3: CASSYLGLAEAYNEQFF. CDR3 coding DNA: TGTGCCAGCAGTTACCTGGGGCTAGCGGAAGCCTACAATGAGCAGTTCTTC. The chain is built from TRBV6-6 and TRBJ2-1; 7 positions agree with TRBD2. V dropped 2 bases and J dropped 2; count of bases not matched to a gene: 9. This CDR3 is 17 amino acids long. Per the germline V gene, CDR1 is MNHNY and CDR2 is SVGAGI (reference sequence).